The 17 T cell receptor beta chains in this list originate from one sample, sequenced in a study of shared T cell receptors in the human thymus. The repertoire was sequenced with immunoSEQ multiplex PCR; TCRdb's copy has only in-frame clones and lacks some. The data show about 380,000 clones, 95% seen once. The sample consisted of thymocytes. All receptors come from a human donor.

In regard to this clone: This same CDR3 is encoded by further DNA sequences in the sample. V is TRBV19 and J is TRBJ2-7, with D possibly being TRBD1 (6 bases). The CDR3 is 11 residues long. Germline V CDR1 and CDR2: LNHDA, SQIVND (reference sequence). Trimming removed 2 bases from V and 7 bases from J, with 6 bases in between. In nucleotides, the CDR3 is TGTGCCAGTAGTATAAGGGGGGAGCAGTACTTC. Translating it yields CASSIRGEQYF. The full variable domain, rest sourced from reference TRBV19 and TRBJ2-7, is DGGITQSPKYLFRKEGQNVTLSCEQNLNHDAMYWYRQDPGQGLRLIYYSQIVNDFQKGDIAEGYSVSREKKESFPLTVTSAQKNPTAFYLCASSIRGEQYFGPGTRLTVT.

J is TRBJ2-3 and V is TRBV13; D perhaps matches TRBD2 (6 bases). CDR3 length: 17 residues. CDR1 is PRHDT, CDR2 FYEKMQ, per germline (reference sequence). V lost 5 bases, J lost 2 bases, and 20 bases lay in between. CDR3 sequence (DNA): TGTGCCAGCAGCGATCGCCTGGAGGGTTCGGACACAGATACGCAGTATTTT. This translates into CASSDRLEGSDTDTQYF.

The CDR3 sequence: CASRETTGGETQYF. Here the CDR3 DNA reads TGTGCCAGCAGGGAGACGACAGGGGGAGAGACCCAGTACTTC. V usage is TRBV2 and J usage is TRBJ2-5; TRBD1 aligns across 9 bases. V lost 6 bases and J lost 4; bases outside the gene matches: 6. CDR3 length: 14 residues. Germline-derived CDR1 and CDR2 are SNHLY and FYNNEI.

The V gene is TRBV28, the J gene TRBJ2-3; 7 bases match TRBD2. CDR1 and CDR2 (germline): MDHEN, SYDVKM. Unmatched junction bases numbered 10, after V lost 5 bases and J lost 2 bases. The CDR3 is made up of 16 amino acids. The CDR3 is CASSPTLAAFTDTQYF. The CDR3 region has the DNA TGTGCCAGCAGTCCTACCCTAGCGGCCTTCACAGATACGCAGTATTTT.

V usage is TRBV18 and J usage is TRBJ2-1, with TRBD2 matching 9 bases. The trim removed 3 bases at V and 3 bases at J, leaving 12 bases unmatched. CDR1 and CDR2 from the germline V gene are KGHSH and LQKENI. CDR3 size: 18 residues. The CDR3 reads CASSPAPWTSVFYNEQFF. CDR3 nucleotides: TGTGCCAGCTCACCCGCTCCCTGGACTAGCGTCTTCTACAATGAGCAGTTCTTC. Complete variable domain (other parts from reference TRBV18 and TRBJ2-1): NAGVMQNPRHLVRRRGQEARLRCSPMKGHSHVYWYRQLPEEGLKFMVYLQKENIIDESGMPKERFSAEFPKEGPSILRIQQVVRGDSAAYFCASSPAPWTSVFYNEQFFGPGTRLTVL.

The chain combines TRBV7-2 with TRBJ2-3; 8 bases agree with TRBD1. Losses at the gene ends were 5 bases for V and 0 bases for J; bases not matched to a gene: 10. The CDR3 extends over 17 amino acids. Germline assignment: CDR1 SGHTA and CDR2 FQGNSA. In nucleotides, the CDR3 is TGTGCCAGCAGCACCCGGACAGGGCCTGTGAGCACAGATACGCAGTATTTT. Its translation is CASSTRTGPVSTDTQYF.

The table lists this clone with a count of one. V usage is TRBV15 and J usage is TRBJ2-7, with 8 bases lining up with TRBD2. Per germline, CDR1 LNHNV and CDR2 YYDKDF (reference sequence). After removal of 1 base from V and 3 bases from J, the junction contained 8 bases not matched to a gene. The CDR3 has 16 amino acids. The CDR3 protein is CATSRGPPREDYEQYF. CDR3 nucleotides: TGTGCCACCAGCAGAGGTCCCCCGCGGGAGGACTACGAGCAGTACTTC.

This chain links TRBV28 with TRBJ2-7; D gene unclear. V lost 6 bases and J lost 1, with 13 bases in between. Germline-derived CDR1 and CDR2 are MDHEN and SYDVKM. The CDR3 sequence is 14 residues long. This CDR3 reads CASSCPQSSYEQYF. The DNA of the CDR3 is TGTGCCAGCAGCTGCCCACAGTCATCCTACGAGCAGTACTTC.

The rearrangement joins TRBV28 to TRBJ2-3; D gene unclear. Germline values: CDR1 MDHEN, CDR2 SYDVKM. The CDR3 extends over 14 amino acids. Between the trimmed V and J ends, which lost 3 bases and 0 bases, there was a span of 7 bases. CDR3 region: CASSLTASTDTQYF. CDR3 coding DNA: TGTGCCAGCAGTTTGACGGCTAGCACAGATACGCAGTATTTT. The whole variable domain, remainder taken from reference TRBV28 and TRBJ2-3, is DVKVTQSSRYLVKRTGEKVFLECVQDMDHENMFWYRQDPGLGLRLIYFSYDVKMKEKGDIPEGYSVSREKKERFSLILESASTNQTSMYLCASSLTASTDTQYFGPGTRLTVL.

The J gene is TRBJ1-2, the V gene TRBV6-4, with D unresolved. CDR1 and CDR2 from the germline V gene are MRHNA and SNTAGT. V lost 8 bases, J lost 8 bases, and 18 bases lay in between. CDR3 length: 13 amino acids. The CDR3 region is CASSLREGRGYTF. The CDR3 region has the DNA TGTGCCAGCTCCCTTAGGGAGGGTAGAGGCTACACCTTC.

The chain has TRBV19 and TRBJ1-1, with 9 positions matching TRBD1. CDR1 is LNHDA, CDR2 SQIVND, per germline (reference sequence). The CDR3 contains 14 residues. V was clipped by 7 bases and J by 6 bases; unmatched bases: 9. The CDR3 DNA reads TGTGCCAGTATCCCCCGGGACAGGGACCCTGAAGCTTTCTTT. Translated: CASIPRDRDPEAFF.

The rearrangement uses TRBV5-5 and TRBJ1-5, with D maybe TRBD1 (5 bases). The CDR3 length is 15 residues. V gave up 3 bases and J gave up 1 base, with 11 bases separating them. The V gene's germline CDR1 is SGHKS and CDR2 YYEKEE (reference sequence). CDR3 in amino acids: CASSSERQSNQPQHF. CDR3 bases: TGTGCCAGCAGCTCTGAGCGACAGAGCAATCAGCCCCAGCATTTT.

This clone was seen just once. This chain connects TRBV5-6 to TRBJ1-5; 7 bases fit TRBD1. CDR1 and CDR2 from the germline V gene are SGHDT and YYEEEE. The CDR3 has 17 amino acids. V gave up 4 bases and J gave up 2 bases; unmatched junction bases: 12. The CDR3 nucleotides read TGTGCCAGCAGCCGGGGGTGTAGGGGGCCGGGCAATCAGCCCCAGCATTTT. Residues: CASSRGCRGPGNQPQHF.

The chain combines TRBV28 with TRBJ2-1; 9 nucleotides align to TRBD2. Per the germline V gene, CDR1 is MDHEN and CDR2 is SYDVKM. V shed 5 bases and J 2 bases; nucleotides not matched to a gene: 7. The CDR3 sequence is 16 residues long. CDR3 bases: TGTGCCAGCAGTCTCACGAGCGGGAGGACCTACAATGAGCAGTTCTTC. Translating gives CASSLTSGRTYNEQFF.

The chain combines TRBV19 with TRBJ1-1; D is ambiguous. The CDR3 extends over 16 amino acids. The V gene's germline CDR1 is LNHDA and CDR2 SQIVND (reference sequence). The ends were cut back, 0 bases at V and 4 bases at J, with 15 bases in the middle. CDR3 residues: CASSIDHEGRATEAFF. In DNA, the CDR3 is TGTGCCAGTAGTATAGATCATGAAGGGAGGGCCACTGAAGCTTTCTTT.

Only one count was recorded for this clone. The rearrangement uses TRBV6-5 and TRBJ1-1; D unresolved. The V and J ends lost 2 bases and 11 bases respectively, with 15 bases between them. The germline gives CDR1 MNHEY, CDR2 SVGAGI. This CDR3 contains 13 residues. The CDR3 DNA reads as TGTGCCAGCAGTTACAAGGGCGCAGATGGGGCTTTCTTT. As protein: CASSYKGADGAFF.

This chain links TRBV6-1 with TRBJ2-1, with a weak D call TRBD2 (5 bases). This CDR3 region has 17 residues. Germline CDR1 reads MNHNS; CDR2 reads SASEGT. The ends were cut back, 2 bases at V and 6 bases at J, with 20 bases in the middle. DNA for the CDR3: TGTGCCAGCAGTGAAAGGCTAGCCAATGGAAGAGGCAATGAGCAGTTCTTC. Translating gives CASSERLANGRGNEQFF.